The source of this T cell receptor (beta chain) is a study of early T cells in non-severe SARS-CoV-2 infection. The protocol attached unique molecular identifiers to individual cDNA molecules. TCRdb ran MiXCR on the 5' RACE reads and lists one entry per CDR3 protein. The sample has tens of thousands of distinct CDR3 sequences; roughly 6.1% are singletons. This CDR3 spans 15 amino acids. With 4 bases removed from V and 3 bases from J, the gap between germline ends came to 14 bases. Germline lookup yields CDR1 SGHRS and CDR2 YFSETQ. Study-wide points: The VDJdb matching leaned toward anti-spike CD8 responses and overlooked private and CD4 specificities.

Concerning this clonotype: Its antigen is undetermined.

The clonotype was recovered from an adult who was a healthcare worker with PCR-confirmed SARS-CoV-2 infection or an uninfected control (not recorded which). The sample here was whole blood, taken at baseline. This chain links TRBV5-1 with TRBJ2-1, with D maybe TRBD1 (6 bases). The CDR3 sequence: CASSQGTSGYNEQFF. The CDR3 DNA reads TGCGCCAGCAGCCAGGGGACGTCGGGCTACAATGAGCAGTTCTTC.